Given below is one T cell receptor (beta chain) in context. One end of the junction fails to match germline, which may point to a read error. These data come from a study of blood T cell repertoires in COVID-19. In the study overall: Samples came from the United States, Italy and Spain, spanning acute and convalescent COVID-19. Sources were T cells, B-cell-depleted T cells, or PBMCs; the material itself was cDNA or gDNA.

Original analysis: Reference gene primer amplification yielded estimated nucleated cell counts. Data came from immunoSEQ multiplex PCR; TCRdb stores just in-frame clones and leaves some out. V and J calls plus clone size are reproduced from that table; the DNA served to infer D and trimming. The sample carries just over 95,000 clones, 82% recorded once. The TCR comes from a man older than 75 with acute or convalescent COVID-19. Sequencing used peripheral blood.

CDR3 nucleotides: TGTGCCGGCAGCGGGGGGGCAGATACGCAGTATTTT. Amino acids: CAGSGGADTQYF. The J gene is TRBJ2-3, the V gene TRBV6-6; 10 positions match TRBD2. The CDR3 runs to 12 residues. Per the germline V gene, CDR1 is MNHNY and CDR2 is SVGAGI (reference sequence).